What follows describes a single T cell receptor beta chain. The assay was immunoSEQ multiplex PCR, and TCRdb's table has in-frame clones only and misses some. The repertoire holds 300,000 to 400,000 clones, with around 90% as singletons. This sample is drawn from a study of shared clonotypes between healthy human individuals. The CDR3 runs to 16 residues. With 5 bases removed from V and 0 bases from J, the gap between germline ends came to 14 bases. Looked up from germline, CDR1 is SGHNT and CDR2 is YENEEA. This sequence originates from a man younger than 30 in good health. V gene TRBV11-3 combines with J gene TRBJ2-4, with D uncertain. Sequenced input: memory CD8+ T cells sorted from blood. Subset of the sample: CD45RO+ cells pooled with CCR7-negative TemRA cells. CDR3 bases: TGTGCCAGCAGCCCCCGCCTCACTCTAGCCAAAAACATTCAGTACTTC. It encodes CASSPRLTLAKNIQYF.